This TCR beta chain was sequenced for a study of control samples from healthy donors and cancer patients. TCRdb keeps only in-frame clones here, not all; method: immunoSEQ multiplex PCR. This sample carries 100,000 to 150,000 clones, about 94% of them seen once, and the ten largest clones take about 3.6%. V dropped 7 bases and J dropped 5 bases, with 21 bases sitting between them. Germline values: CDR1 MNHEY, CDR2 SMNVEV (reference sequence). This CDR3 comprises 15 residues. This sequence was found in a man aged 25 to 40 in good health. The chain couples TRBV27 to TRBJ2-7; possible D gene TRBD1, 6 bases. Material for sequencing was blood. The CDR3 bases are TGTGCCAGCAAACTTACCCCCAACAGGGCCCACGAGCAGTACTTC. It yields the protein CASKLTPNRAHEQYF.